The 15 T cell receptor beta chains listed next were all sequenced from one sample in a study of blood T cell repertoires in COVID-19. Some clones are missing from TCRdb's copy, which holds only in-frame ones; the method was immunoSEQ multiplex PCR. The sample holds some 180,000 clones, about four fifths seen once. Sequenced material: peripheral blood. The receptors come from a man aged 55 to 70 with acute or convalescent COVID-19.

The V call is TRBV15, the J call TRBJ2-2; TRBD2 is a possible D gene (6 bases). Per germline, CDR1 LNHNV and CDR2 YYDKDF (reference sequence). The CDR3 sequence is 15 residues long. The V and J ends lost 0 bases and 5 bases respectively, with 10 bases between them. The CDR3 region has the DNA TGTGCCACCAGCAGAGATTTCGGGGGTACCGGGGAGCTGTTTTTT. This translates into CATSRDFGGTGELFF.

This clone appeared a single time. This chain connects TRBV30 to TRBJ1-2; 7 bases map to TRBD1. V lost 4 bases to trimming and J lost 8 bases; unmatched junction nucleotides: 7. CDR1 GTSNPN and CDR2 SVGIG come from the germline V gene (reference sequence). The CDR3 runs 12 residues. CDR3 nucleotide sequence: TGTGCCTGGACCCCAGGGGGACAGGGCTACACCTTC. Protein: CAWTPGGQGYTF.

V is TRBV6-1 and J is TRBJ1-2; tentative D call: TRBD1 (5 bases). The germline V and J ends were trimmed by 7 bases and 8 bases, with 14 bases remaining between them. In germline, CDR1 is MNHNS, CDR2 SASEGT. This CDR3 comprises 12 residues. Here the CDR3 reads CASTNGGRGYTF. CDR3 DNA: TGTGCCAGCACCAACGGGGGTCGAGGCTACACCTTC.

This CDR3 reads CASSTTLAGIYEQYF. The CDR3 region has the DNA TGTGCCAGCAGCACCACGCTAGCGGGGATCTACGAGCAGTACTTC. The rearrangement uses TRBV27 and TRBJ2-7; 9 bases map to TRBD2. From germline, CDR1 is MNHEY and CDR2 SMNVEV (reference sequence). The CDR3 consists of 15 residues. V gave up 6 bases and J gave up 3 bases; unmatched junction bases: 9.

This chain joins TRBV2 and TRBJ1-6; tentative D call: TRBD1 (6 bases). The CDR3 spans 14 residues. V lost 7 bases, J lost 7 bases, and 14 bases lay in between. Germline CDR1 and CDR2: SNHLY and FYNNEI. CDR3 in DNA: TGTGCCAGCAAAGGGACAAGCGTGAATTCACCCCTCCACTTT. Translating it yields CASKGTSVNSPLHF. Full variable domain (rest looked up from reference TRBV2 and TRBJ1-6): EPEVTQTPSHQVTQMGQEVILRCVPISNHLYFYWYRQILGQKVEFLVSFYNNEISEKSEIFDDQFSVERPDGSNFTLKIRSTKLEDSAMYFCASKGTSVNSPLHFGNGTRLTVT.

This clone occurred once. V is TRBV6-1 and J is TRBJ2-2, with D possibly TRBD2 on 5 matching bases. Trimming removed 3 bases at V and 2 bases at J, with 10 bases between. CDR1 and CDR2 (germline): MNHNS, SASEGT. The CDR3 covers 15 residues. The CDR3 nucleotides read TGTGCCAGCAGTGATGGGTCGGGAAACACCGGGGAGCTGTTTTTT. Protein sequence: CASSDGSGNTGELFF.

The J gene is TRBJ2-6, the V gene TRBV5-1, with D possibly matching TRBD2 (5 bases). V was cut by 2 bases and J by 2 bases, with 8 bases left in between. This CDR3 comprises 15 residues. CDR1 and CDR2 from the germline V gene are SGHRS and YFSETQ. CDR3 sequence (DNA): TGCGCCAGCAGCTTTTTGGGAGCTGGGGCCAACGTCCTGACTTTC. Encoded protein: CASSFLGAGANVLTF.

The chain carries TRBV6-5 and TRBJ1-3; 7 bases map to TRBD1. The trim removed 9 bases at V and 3 bases at J, leaving 5 bases unmatched. The CDR3 contains 13 residues. Germline lookup yields CDR1 MNHEY and CDR2 SVGAGI. The CDR3 DNA reads as TGTGCCAGTTCCGGGACAGTTGGAAACACCATATATTTT. As protein: CASSGTVGNTIYF.

As regards this clone: The junction and the germline gene differ at one end; a read error may be behind it. V gene TRBV2 combines with J gene TRBJ2-3, with 9 bases aligning to TRBD2. From germline, CDR1 is SNHLY and CDR2 FYNNEI. The CDR3 loop spans 10 amino acids. CDR3 in amino acids: CASTLAGPDF. The CDR3 nucleotides read TGTGCCAGCACCCTAGCGGGGCCAGATTTT.

This chain uses TRBV9 with TRBJ2-2, with 7 bases that match TRBD1. The junction had 2 bases not matched to a gene; V was cut back by 0 bases and J by 0 bases. There are 16 residues in the CDR3. Germline V CDR1 and CDR2: SGDLS, YYNGEE. CDR3 region: CASSVGQGANTGELFF. The CDR3 nucleotides are TGTGCCAGCAGCGTAGGACAGGGTGCGAACACCGGGGAGCTGTTTTTT.

The chain is built from TRBV3-1 (or the pseudogene TRBV3-2) and TRBJ2-1; TRBD2 is a possible D gene (6 bases). The germline CDR1 and CDR2 sequences are LGHDT and YNNKEL (reference sequence). Trimming pared 4 bases from V and 6 bases from J, leaving 10 bases between. The CDR3 loop spans 13 amino acids. The CDR3 here is CASSPGLINEQFF. The CDR3, as DNA: TGTGCCAGCAGCCCGGGACTGATCAATGAGCAGTTCTTC.

J is TRBJ1-3 and V is TRBV27; no firm D call. V was cut by 0 bases and J by 0 bases, with 6 bases left in between. The CDR3 contains 15 residues. Germline CDR1 MNHEY, CDR2 SMNVEV (reference sequence). The CDR3 reads CASSLSAVSGNTIYF. Written as DNA, the CDR3 is TGTGCCAGCAGTTTATCGGCGGTCTCTGGAAACACCATATATTTT.

This sequence joins TRBV5-1 and TRBJ2-4; tentatively, D is TRBD2 (5 bases). The V gene's germline CDR1 is SGHRS and CDR2 YFSETQ. CDR3 size: 13 residues. Trimming left V 3 bases short and J 3 bases short, with 7 bases between. CDR3 region: CASSSRDKNIQYF. The CDR3 region has the DNA TGCGCCAGCAGCTCCCGGGACAAAAACATTCAGTACTTC.

V usage is TRBV11-2 and J usage is TRBJ1-4; tentatively, D is TRBD1 (5 bases). The CDR3 has 15 residues. The ends were cut back, 3 bases at V and 7 bases at J, with 15 bases in the middle. Germline assignment: CDR1 SGHAT and CDR2 FQNNGV. The chain's CDR3 is CASSFGGLGGEKLFF. The CDR3 nucleotides read TGTGCCAGCAGCTTCGGGGGTTTGGGCGGTGAAAAACTGTTTTTT. Looking up the rest from reference TRBV11-2 and TRBJ1-4 gives the full variable domain: EAGVAQSPRYKIIEKRQSVAFWCNPISGHATLYWYQQILGQGPKLLIQFQNNGVVDDSQLPKDRFSAERLKGVDSTLKIQPAKLEDSAVYLCASSFGGLGGEKLFFGSGTQLSVL.

The chain carries TRBV21-1 and TRBJ1-5. TRBV21-1 is described as a pseudogene. The CDR3 loop spans 17 amino acids. DNA for the CDR3: TGTGCCAGCAGCCAAGCTCCTCCAAGCCTTACTAATCAGCCCCAGCATTTT. This codes for CASSQAPPSLTNQPQHF.